This T cell receptor (beta chain) originates from a study of blood T cell repertoires in COVID-19. Study-level information: Samples of COVID-19 (acute and convalescent) were obtained from the United States, Italy and Spain. T cells, B-cell-depleted T cells, or PBMCs provided the cDNA or gDNA that served as material.

In germline, CDR1 is SGDLS, CDR2 YYNGEE. This CDR3 comprises 14 residues. V lost 0 bases and J 1 base, leaving 4 bases between the germline ends. Authors' analysis steps: Nucleated cell counts were estimated from reference gene primer amplification. Clones were sequenced by immunoSEQ multiplex PCR, and TCRdb holds only the in-frame ones, with some missing. The V and J calls and the clone size are those of that table, but D and trimming were determined from the DNA. Here the sample spans approximately 230,000 clones, around 83% being singletons. This TCR was sampled from an elderly man with acute or convalescent COVID-19. Sequenced: peripheral blood. The chain uses TRBV9 and TRBJ2-2; D is uncertain. In DNA form, the CDR3 reads TGTGCCAGCAGCGTAGCGGTGAACACCGGGGAGCTGTTTTTT. Amino acid sequence: CASSVAVNTGELFF.